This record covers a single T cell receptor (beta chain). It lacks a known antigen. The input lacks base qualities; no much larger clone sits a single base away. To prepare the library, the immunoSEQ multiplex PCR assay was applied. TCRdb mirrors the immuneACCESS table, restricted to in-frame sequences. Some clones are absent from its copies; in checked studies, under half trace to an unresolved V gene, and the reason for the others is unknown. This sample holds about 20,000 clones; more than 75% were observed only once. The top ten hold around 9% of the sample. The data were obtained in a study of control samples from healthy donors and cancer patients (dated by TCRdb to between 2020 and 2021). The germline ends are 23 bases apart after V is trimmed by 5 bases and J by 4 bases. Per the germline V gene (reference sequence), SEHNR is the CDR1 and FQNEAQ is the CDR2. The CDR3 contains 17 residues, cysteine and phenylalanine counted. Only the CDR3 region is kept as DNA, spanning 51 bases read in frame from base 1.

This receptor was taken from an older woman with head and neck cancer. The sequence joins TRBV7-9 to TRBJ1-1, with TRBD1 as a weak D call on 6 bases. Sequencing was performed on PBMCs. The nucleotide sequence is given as TGTGCCAGCAGCGTAGGACGGACAGAGCCCCTGAGCACTGAAGCTTTCTTT. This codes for CASSVGRTEPLSTEAFF.